Below, one T cell receptor (beta chain) is given with its context. Its matching antigen is unknown. The study defined stable Graves' hyperthyroidism as no ophthalmopathy progression within 18 months. Authors of the study amplified TCR beta CDR3 regions from RNA transcripts. HTBI primers were employed in a first-round RT-PCR of the TCR CDR3. TCRdb re-derived calls from the multiplex PCR reads in MiXCR, one entry per CDR3 protein. Here the sample spans about 99,000 distinct CDR3 sequences, 47% being singletons. This record comes from a study of T cells in Graves' hyperthyroidism and ophthalmopathy. Study-level information: Peripheral blood was acquired at first diagnosis, ahead of any therapy whatsoever.

The study, taken as a whole, reports: Ophthalmopathy and stable hyperthyroidism were separated by a 13 V-J model.

The sequenced sample was blood. This TCR was sampled from a man aged 35 to 55 with Graves' hyperthyroidism.

This CDR3 reads CAIKGGREQYF. The CDR3 DNA sequence: TGTGCCATCAAAGGGGGACGCGAGCAGTACTTC. The V and J genes are TRBV10-3 and TRBJ2-7; TRBD1 might be the D (6 bases). The CDR3 has 11 amino acids. The V end was cut by 7 bases, the J end by 6 bases, with 10 bases between. Germline CDR1 is ENHRY and CDR2 is SYGVKD.